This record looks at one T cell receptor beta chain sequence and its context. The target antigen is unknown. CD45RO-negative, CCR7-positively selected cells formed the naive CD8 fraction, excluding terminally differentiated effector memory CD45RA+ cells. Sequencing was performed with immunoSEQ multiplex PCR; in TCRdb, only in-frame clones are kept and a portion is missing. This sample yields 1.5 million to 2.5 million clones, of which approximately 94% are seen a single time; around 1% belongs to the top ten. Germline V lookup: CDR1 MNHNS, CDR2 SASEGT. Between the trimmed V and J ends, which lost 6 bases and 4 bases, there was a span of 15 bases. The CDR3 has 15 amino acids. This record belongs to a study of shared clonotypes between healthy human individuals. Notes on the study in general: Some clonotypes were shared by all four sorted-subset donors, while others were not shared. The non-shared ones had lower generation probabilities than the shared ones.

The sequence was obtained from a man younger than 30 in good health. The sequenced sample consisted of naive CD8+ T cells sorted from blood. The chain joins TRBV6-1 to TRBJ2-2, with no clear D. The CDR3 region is CASSPLYFLTGELFF. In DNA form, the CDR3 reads TGTGCCAGCAGCCCCCTGTATTTCCTCACCGGGGAGCTGTTTTTT.